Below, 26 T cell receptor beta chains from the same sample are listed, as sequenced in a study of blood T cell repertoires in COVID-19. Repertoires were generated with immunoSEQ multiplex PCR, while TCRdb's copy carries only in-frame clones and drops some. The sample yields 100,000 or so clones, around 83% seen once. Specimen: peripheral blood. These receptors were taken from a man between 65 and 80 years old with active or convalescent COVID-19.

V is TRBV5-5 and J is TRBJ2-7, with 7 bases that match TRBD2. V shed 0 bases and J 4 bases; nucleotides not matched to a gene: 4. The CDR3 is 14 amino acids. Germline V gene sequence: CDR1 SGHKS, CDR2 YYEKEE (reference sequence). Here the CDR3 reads CASSLDLAVYEQYF. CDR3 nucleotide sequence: TGTGCCAGCAGCTTGGACCTAGCGGTGTACGAGCAGTACTTC. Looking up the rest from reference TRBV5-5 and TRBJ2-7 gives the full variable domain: DAGVTQSPTHLIKTRGQQVTLRCSPISGHKSVSWYQQVLGQGPQFIFQYYEKEERGRGNFPDRFSARQFPNYSSELNVNALLLGDSALYLCASSLDLAVYEQYFGPGTRLTVT.

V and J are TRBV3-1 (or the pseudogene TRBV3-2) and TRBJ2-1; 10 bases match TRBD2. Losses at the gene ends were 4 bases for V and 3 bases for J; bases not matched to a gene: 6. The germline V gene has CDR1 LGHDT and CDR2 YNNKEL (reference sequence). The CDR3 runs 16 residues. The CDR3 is CASSLLAGGFYNEQFF. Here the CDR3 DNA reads TGTGCCAGCAGCCTATTAGCGGGGGGATTCTACAATGAGCAGTTCTTC.

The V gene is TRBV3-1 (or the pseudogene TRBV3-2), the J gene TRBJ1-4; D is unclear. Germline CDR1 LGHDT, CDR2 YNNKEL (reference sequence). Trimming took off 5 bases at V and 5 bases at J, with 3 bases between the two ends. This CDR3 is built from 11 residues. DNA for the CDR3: TGTGCCAGCAGCTTAAATGAAAAACTGTTTTTT. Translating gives CASSLNEKLFF.

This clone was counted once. CDR3 protein: CASSPIGGTSQYF. The CDR3 DNA is TGTGCCAGCTCACCAATCGGCGGGACTAGTCAGTATTTT. The rearrangement uses TRBV18 and TRBJ2-3; 8 nucleotides match TRBD2. The CDR3 length is 13 residues. The V gene's germline CDR1 is KGHSH and CDR2 LQKENI. Trimming removed 2 bases from V and 12 bases from J; junction bases left unmatched: 7.

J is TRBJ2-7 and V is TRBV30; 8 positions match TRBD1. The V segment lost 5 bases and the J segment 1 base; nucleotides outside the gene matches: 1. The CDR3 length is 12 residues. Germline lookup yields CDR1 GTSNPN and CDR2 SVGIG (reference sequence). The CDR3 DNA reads TGTGCCTGGGACAGGGGTTCCTACGAGCAGTACTTC. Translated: CAWDRGSYEQYF.

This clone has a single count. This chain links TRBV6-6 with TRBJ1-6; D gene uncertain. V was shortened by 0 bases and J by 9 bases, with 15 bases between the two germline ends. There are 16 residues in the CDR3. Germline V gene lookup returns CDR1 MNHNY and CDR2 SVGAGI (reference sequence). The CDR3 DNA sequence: TGTGCCAGCAGTTACTCGCGCGGATCCTCGTCTTCACCCCTCCACTTT. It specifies CASSYSRGSSSSPLHF.

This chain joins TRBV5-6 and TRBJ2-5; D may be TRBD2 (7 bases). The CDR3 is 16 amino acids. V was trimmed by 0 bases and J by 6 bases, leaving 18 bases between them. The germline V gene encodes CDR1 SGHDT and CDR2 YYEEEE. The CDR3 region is CASSLAGGGAGKTQYF. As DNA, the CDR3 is TGTGCCAGCAGCTTGGCAGGTGGGGGGGCCGGAAAGACCCAGTACTTC. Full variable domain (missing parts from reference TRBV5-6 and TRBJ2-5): DAGVTQSPTHLIKTRGQQVTLRCSPKSGHDTVSWYQQALGQGPQFIFQYYEEEERQRGNFPDRFSGHQFPNYSSELNVNALLLGDSALYLCASSLAGGGAGKTQYFGPGTRLLVL.

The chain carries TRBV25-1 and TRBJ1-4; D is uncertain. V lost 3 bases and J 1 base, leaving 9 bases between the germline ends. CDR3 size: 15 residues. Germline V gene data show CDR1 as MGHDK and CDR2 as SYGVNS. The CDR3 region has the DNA TGTGCCAGCAGTGAGCCGACTGGAACTAATGAAAAACTGTTTTTT. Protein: CASSEPTGTNEKLFF.

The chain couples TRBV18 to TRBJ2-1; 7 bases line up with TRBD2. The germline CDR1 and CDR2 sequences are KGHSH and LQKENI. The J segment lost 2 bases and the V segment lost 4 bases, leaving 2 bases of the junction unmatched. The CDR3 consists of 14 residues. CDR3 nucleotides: TGTGCCAGCTCACGGGAGGGTGCCTACAATGAGCAGTTCTTC. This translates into CASSREGAYNEQFF.

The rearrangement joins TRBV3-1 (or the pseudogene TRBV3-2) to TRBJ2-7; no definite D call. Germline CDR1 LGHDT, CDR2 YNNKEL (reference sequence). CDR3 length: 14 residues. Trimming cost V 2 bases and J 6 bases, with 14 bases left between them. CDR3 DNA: TGTGCCAGCAGCCAACGGCCACAGACCACCGAGCAGTACTTC. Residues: CASSQRPQTTEQYF.

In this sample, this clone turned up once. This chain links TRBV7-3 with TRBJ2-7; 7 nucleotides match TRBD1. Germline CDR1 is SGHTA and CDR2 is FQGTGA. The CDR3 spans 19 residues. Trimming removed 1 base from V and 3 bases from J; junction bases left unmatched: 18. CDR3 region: CASSLKGTKGAGVDYEQYF. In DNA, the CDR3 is TGTGCCAGCAGCTTAAAGGGGACGAAGGGGGCAGGGGTGGACTACGAGCAGTACTTC.

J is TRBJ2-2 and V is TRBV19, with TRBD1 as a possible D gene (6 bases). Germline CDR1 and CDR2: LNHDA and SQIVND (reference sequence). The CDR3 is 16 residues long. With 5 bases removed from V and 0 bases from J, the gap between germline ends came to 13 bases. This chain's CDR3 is CASSVPRDTNTGELFF. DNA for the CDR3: TGTGCCAGTAGTGTCCCCCGGGACACGAACACCGGGGAGCTGTTTTTT.

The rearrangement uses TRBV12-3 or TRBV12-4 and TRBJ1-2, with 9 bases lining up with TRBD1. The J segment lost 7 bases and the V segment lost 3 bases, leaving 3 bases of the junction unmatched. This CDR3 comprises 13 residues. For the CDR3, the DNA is TGTGCCAGCAGTTTTGGGGACAGGGTTGGCTACACCTTC. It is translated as CASSFGDRVGYTF.

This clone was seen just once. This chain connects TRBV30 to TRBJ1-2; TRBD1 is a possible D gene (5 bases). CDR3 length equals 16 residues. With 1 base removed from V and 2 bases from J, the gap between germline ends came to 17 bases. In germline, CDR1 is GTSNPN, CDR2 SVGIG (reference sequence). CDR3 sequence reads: CAWSAQDHRLNYGYTF. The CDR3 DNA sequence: TGTGCCTGGAGTGCCCAGGATCACAGGCTGAACTATGGCTACACCTTC.

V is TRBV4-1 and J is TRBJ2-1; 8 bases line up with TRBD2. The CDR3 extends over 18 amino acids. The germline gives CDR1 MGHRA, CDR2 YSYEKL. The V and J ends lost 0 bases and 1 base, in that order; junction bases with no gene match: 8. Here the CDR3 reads CASSQDRETSVSYNEQFF. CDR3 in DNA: TGCGCCAGCAGCCAAGATCGGGAGACTAGCGTTTCCTACAATGAGCAGTTCTTC.

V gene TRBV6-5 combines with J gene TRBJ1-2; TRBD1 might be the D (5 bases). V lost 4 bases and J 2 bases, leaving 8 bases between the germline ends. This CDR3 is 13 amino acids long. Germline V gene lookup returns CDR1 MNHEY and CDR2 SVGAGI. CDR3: CASSWEGNYGYTF. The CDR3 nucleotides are TGTGCCAGCAGTTGGGAGGGGAACTATGGCTACACCTTC.

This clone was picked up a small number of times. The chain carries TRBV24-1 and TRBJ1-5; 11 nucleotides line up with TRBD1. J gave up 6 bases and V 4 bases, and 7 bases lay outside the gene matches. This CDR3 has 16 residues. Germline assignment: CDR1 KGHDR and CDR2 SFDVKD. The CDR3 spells CATSDPGQGGIQPQHF. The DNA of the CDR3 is TGTGCCACCAGTGACCCGGGACAGGGGGGTATTCAGCCCCAGCATTTT.

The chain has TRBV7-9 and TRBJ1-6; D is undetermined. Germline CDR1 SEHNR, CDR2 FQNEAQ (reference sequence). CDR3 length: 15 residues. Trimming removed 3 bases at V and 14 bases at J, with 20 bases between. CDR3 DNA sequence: TGTGCCAGCAGCTTTTCTCCAGGAGGAACCGGCACCCTCCACTTT. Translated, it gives CASSFSPGGTGTLHF.

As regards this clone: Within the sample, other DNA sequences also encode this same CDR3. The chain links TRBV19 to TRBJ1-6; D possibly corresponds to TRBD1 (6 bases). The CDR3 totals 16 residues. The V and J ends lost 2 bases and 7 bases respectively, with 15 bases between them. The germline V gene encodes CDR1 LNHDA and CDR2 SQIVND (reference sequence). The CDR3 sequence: CASSIRGRGANSPLHF. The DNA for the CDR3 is TGTGCCAGTAGTATAAGGGGCCGGGGGGCCAATTCACCCCTCCACTTT.

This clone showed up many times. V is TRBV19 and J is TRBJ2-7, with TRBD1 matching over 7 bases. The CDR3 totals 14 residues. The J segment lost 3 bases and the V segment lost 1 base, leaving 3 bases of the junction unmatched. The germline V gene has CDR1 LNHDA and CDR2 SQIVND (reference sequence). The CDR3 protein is CASSIVAGGYEQYF. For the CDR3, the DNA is TGTGCCAGTAGTATAGTTGCAGGGGGCTACGAGCAGTACTTC.

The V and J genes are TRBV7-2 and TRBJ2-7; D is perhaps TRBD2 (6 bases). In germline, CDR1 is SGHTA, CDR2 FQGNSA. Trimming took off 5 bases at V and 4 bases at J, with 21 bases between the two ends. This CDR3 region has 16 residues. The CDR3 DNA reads TGTGCCAGCAGCCAACAAGGGACTGGTGTGGGGTACGAGCAGTACTTC. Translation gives CASSQQGTGVGYEQYF.

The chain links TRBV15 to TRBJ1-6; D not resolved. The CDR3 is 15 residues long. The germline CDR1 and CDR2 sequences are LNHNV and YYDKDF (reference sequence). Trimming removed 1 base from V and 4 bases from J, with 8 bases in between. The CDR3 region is CATSRGELYNSPLHF. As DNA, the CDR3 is TGTGCCACCAGCAGAGGAGAGTTATATAATTCACCCCTCCACTTT.

For the CDR3, the DNA is TGTGCCAGTAGTATTCGCCCAACATCTCATCAGCCCCAGCATTTT. The encoded protein is CASSIRPTSHQPQHF. V is TRBV19 and J is TRBJ1-5; D not resolved. Germline CDR1 is LNHDA and CDR2 is SQIVND (reference sequence). Between the trimmed V and J ends, which lost 3 bases and 5 bases, there was a span of 14 bases. The CDR3 runs to 15 residues.

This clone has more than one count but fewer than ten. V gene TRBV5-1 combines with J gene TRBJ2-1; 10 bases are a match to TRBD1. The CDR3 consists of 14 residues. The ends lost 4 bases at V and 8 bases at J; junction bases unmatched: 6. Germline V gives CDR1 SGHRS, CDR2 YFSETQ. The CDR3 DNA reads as TGCGCCAGCAGCCATGGACAGGGGGACCATGAGCAGTTCTTC. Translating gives CASSHGQGDHEQFF.

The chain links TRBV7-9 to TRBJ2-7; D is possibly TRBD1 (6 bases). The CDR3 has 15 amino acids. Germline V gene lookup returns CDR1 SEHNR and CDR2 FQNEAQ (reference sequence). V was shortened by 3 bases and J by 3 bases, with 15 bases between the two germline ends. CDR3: CASSLNGQSVYEQYF. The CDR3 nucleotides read TGTGCCAGCAGCTTGAATGGACAGTCGGTCTACGAGCAGTACTTC.

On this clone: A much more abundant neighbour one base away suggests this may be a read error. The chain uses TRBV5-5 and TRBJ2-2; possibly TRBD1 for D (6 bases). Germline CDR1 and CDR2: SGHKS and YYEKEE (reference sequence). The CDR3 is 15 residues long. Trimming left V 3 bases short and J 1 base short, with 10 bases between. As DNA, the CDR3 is TGTGCCAGCAGCTCAGCGACAGGGAACACCGGGGAGCTGTTTTTT. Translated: CASSSATGNTGELFF.